This T cell receptor (beta chain) was identified in a study of blood T cell repertoires in COVID-19. About the research overall: Acute-phase and convalescent COVID-19 samples originated in the United States, Italy and Spain. The cDNA or gDNA used as material had been derived from T cells, B-cell-depleted T cells, or PBMCs.

V shed 3 bases and J 4 bases; nucleotides not matched to a gene: 3. In germline, CDR1 is SGHAT, CDR2 FQNNGV. This CDR3 spans 15 amino acids. This clone was recorded a few times. In the authors' methods: Amplified reference gene primers provided the basis for estimating nucleated cell counts. Clones were sequenced by immunoSEQ multiplex PCR, and TCRdb holds only the in-frame ones, with some missing. That table is the source of V, J and clone size, and D and trimming were worked out from the DNA. This sample yields a few hundred thousand clones, of which 75% to 90% are seen a single time; 10% to 15% belongs to the top ten.

This sequence originates from a woman in her seventies with COVID-19, enrolled during active disease. Material: peripheral blood. The chain employs TRBV11-2 and TRBJ1-5, with 10 bases fitting TRBD1. The CDR3: CASSLTGGGNQPQHF. CDR3 sequence (DNA): TGTGCCAGCAGCTTGACAGGGGGCGGAAATCAGCCCCAGCATTTT.